The sequence of this T cell receptor (beta chain) was determined in a study of blood T cell repertoires in COVID-19. Study information: Collection of acute and convalescent COVID-19 samples took place in the United States, Italy and Spain. PBMCs, B-cell-depleted T cells, or T cells were the source of the cDNA or gDNA that made up the material.

Germline V gene sequence: CDR1 MNHEY, CDR2 SMNVEV (reference sequence). V lost 0 bases, J lost 3 bases, and 5 bases stayed unmatched. The CDR3 covers 16 residues. Study processing details: From reference gene primer amplification, estimates of nucleated cell counts were derived. Sequencing used immunoSEQ multiplex PCR; TCRdb keeps in-frame clones, though not all of them. V and J calls and clone size follow that table, whereas D and trimming were derived from the DNA. Among approximately 27,000 clones listed, 65% to 90% were seen once. This clonotype originated in a human donor in a cohort sampled during active COVID-19. J is TRBJ2-1 and V is TRBV27; the match to TRBD1 covers 7 bases. Sequencing input: peripheral blood. CDR3 in DNA: TGTGCCAGCAGTTTATCGCAGACAGGGTTCTACAATGAGCAGTTCTTC. It yields the protein CASSLSQTGFYNEQFF.